The sequence of this TCR beta chain was determined in a study of blood T cell repertoires in COVID-19. Study summary: Samples came from the United States, Italy and Spain, spanning acute and convalescent COVID-19.

TCRdb keeps only in-frame clones here, not all; method: immunoSEQ multiplex PCR. The sample has approximately 200,000 clones; 86% are singletons. The CDR3 consists of 14 residues. Germline assignment: CDR1 MDHEN and CDR2 SYDVKM. The V and J ends lost 6 bases and 5 bases respectively, with 16 bases between them. The V call is TRBV28, the J call TRBJ1-2, with a possible D match to TRBD1 (5 bases). This receptor was obtained from a woman under 40 who had recovered from COVID-19. Specimen: PBMCs or T cells enriched from blood (not recorded which). CDR3 sequence reads: CASRRTDTEYGYTF. The CDR3 DNA sequence: TGTGCCAGCAGGAGAACGGACACTGAATATGGCTACACCTTC.